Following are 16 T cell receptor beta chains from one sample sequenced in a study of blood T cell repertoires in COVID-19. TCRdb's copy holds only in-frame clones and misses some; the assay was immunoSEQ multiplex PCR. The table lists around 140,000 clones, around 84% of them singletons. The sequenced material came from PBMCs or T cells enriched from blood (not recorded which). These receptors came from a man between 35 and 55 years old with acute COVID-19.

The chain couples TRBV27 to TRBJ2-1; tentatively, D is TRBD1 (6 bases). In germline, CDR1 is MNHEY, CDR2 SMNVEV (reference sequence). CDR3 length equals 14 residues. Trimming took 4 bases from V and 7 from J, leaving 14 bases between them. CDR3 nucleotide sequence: TGTGCCAGCAGTTCCGCTCTCCAGGGGAATGAGCAGTTCTTC. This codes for CASSSALQGNEQFF.

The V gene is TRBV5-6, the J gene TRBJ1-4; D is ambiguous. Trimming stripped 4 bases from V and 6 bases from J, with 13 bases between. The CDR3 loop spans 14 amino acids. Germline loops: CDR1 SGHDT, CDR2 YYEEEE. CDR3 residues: CASSLSGSYEKLFF. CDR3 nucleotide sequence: TGTGCCAGCAGCCTTTCGGGGTCTTATGAAAAACTGTTTTTT.

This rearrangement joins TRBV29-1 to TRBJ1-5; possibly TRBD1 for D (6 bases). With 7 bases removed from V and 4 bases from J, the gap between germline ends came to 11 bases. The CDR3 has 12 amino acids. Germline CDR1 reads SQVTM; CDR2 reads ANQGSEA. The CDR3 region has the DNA TGCAGCGCCGGGACACTGAATCAGCCCCAGCATTTT. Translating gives CSAGTLNQPQHF.

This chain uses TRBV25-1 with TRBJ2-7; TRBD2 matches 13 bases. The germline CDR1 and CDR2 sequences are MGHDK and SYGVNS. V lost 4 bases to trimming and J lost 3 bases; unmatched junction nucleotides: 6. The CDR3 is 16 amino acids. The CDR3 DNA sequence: TGTGCCAGCAGTGGTGGGACTAGCGGGGCCTACTACGAGCAGTACTTC. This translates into CASSGGTSGAYYEQYF.

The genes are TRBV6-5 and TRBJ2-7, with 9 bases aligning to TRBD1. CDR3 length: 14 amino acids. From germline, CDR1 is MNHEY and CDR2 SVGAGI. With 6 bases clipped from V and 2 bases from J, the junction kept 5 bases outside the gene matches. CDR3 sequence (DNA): TGTGCCAGCAGACCCGGGACAGGGCCCTACGAGCAGTACTTC. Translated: CASRPGTGPYEQYF.

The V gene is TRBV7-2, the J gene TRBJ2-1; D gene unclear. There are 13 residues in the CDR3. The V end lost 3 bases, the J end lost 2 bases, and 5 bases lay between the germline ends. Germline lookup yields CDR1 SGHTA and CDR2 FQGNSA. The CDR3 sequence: CASSFGAYNEQFF. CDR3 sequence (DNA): TGTGCCAGCAGCTTTGGAGCCTACAATGAGCAGTTCTTC.

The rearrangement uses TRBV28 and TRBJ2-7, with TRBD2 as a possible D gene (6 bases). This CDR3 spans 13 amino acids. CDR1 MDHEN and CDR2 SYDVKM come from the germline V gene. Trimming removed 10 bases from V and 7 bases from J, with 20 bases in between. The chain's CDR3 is CATSRAGFEEQYF. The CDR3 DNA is TGTGCCACTTCTAGGGCGGGGTTCGAAGAGCAGTACTTC. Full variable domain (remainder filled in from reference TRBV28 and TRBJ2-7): DVKVTQSSRYLVKRTGEKVFLECVQDMDHENMFWYRQDPGLGLRLIYFSYDVKMKEKGDIPEGYSVSREKKERFSLILESASTNQTSMYLCATSRAGFEEQYFGPGTRLTVT.

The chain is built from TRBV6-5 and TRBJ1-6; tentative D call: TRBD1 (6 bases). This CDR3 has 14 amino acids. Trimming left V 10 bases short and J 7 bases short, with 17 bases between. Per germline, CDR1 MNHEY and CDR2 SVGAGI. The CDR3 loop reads CATKQQGRNSPLHF. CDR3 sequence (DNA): TGTGCCACTAAGCAACAGGGCCGAAATTCACCCCTCCACTTT.

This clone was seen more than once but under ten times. The CDR3 bases are TGTGCCAGCAGTGAAATCGACAACCAAGAGACCCAGTACTTC. Protein: CASSEIDNQETQYF. The V and J genes are TRBV6-1 and TRBJ2-5; D gene unclear. The germline gives CDR1 MNHNS, CDR2 SASEGT. Trimming removed 2 bases from V and 0 bases from J, with 7 bases in between. The CDR3 has 14 amino acids.

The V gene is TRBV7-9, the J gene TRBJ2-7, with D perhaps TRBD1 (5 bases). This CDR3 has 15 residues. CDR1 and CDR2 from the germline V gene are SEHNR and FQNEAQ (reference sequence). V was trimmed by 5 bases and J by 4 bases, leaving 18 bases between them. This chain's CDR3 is CASSRDSGVLYEQYF. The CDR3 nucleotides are TGTGCCAGCAGCAGAGACAGTGGGGTTTTATACGAGCAGTACTTC.

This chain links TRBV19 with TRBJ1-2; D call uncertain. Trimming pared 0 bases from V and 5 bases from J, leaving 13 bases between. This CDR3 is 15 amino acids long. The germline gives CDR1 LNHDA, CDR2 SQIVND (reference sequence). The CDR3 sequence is CASSIDVRALYGYTF. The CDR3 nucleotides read TGTGCCAGTAGTATAGATGTGCGGGCCCTATATGGCTACACCTTC.

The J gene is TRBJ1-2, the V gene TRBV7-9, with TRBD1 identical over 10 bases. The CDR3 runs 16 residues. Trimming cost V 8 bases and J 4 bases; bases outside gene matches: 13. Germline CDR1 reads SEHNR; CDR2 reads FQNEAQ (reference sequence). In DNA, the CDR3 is TGTGCCAGCCGACCCAAGATCGGGACAGGGGTCTATGGCTACACCTTC. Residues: CASRPKIGTGVYGYTF. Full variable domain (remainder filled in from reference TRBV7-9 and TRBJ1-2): DTGVSQNPRHKITKRGQNVTFRCDPISEHNRLYWYRQTLGQGPEFLTYFQNEAQLEKSRLLSDRFSAERPKGSFSTLEIQRTEQGDSAMYLCASRPKIGTGVYGYTFGSGTRLTVV.

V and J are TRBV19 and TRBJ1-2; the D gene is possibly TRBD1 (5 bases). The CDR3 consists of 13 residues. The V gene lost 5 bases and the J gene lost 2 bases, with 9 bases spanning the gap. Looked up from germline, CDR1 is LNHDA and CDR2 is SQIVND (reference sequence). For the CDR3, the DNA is TGTGCCAGTAGTCAGGGCTGGAACTATGGCTACACCTTC. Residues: CASSQGWNYGYTF. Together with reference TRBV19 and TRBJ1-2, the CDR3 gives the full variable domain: DGGITQSPKYLFRKEGQNVTLSCEQNLNHDAMYWYRQDPGQGLRLIYYSQIVNDFQKGDIAEGYSVSREKKESFPLTVTSAQKNPTAFYLCASSQGWNYGYTFGSGTRLTVV.

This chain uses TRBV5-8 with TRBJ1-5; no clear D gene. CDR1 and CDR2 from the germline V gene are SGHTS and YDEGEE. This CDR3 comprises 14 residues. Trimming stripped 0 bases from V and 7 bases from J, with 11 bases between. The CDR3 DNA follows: TGTGCCAGCAGCTTGGTGAGGGCCAGCCAGCCCCAGCATTTT. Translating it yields CASSLVRASQPQHF. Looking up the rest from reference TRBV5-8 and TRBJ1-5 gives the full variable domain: EAGVTQSPTHLIKTRGQQATLRCSPISGHTSVYWYQQALGLGLQFLLWYDEGEERNRGNFPPRFSGRQFPNYSSELNVNALELEDSALYLCASSLVRASQPQHFGDGTRLSIL.

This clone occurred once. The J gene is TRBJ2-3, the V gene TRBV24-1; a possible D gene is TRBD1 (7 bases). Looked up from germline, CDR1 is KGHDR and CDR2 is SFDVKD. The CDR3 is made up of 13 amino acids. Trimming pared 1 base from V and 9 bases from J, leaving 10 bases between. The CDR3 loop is CATSDFQGGTQYF. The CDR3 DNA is TGTGCCACCAGTGATTTCCAGGGGGGAACGCAGTATTTT.

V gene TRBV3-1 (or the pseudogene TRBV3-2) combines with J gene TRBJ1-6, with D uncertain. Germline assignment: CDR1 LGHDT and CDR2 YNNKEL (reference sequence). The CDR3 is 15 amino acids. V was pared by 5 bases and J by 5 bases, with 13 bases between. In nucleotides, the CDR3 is TGTGCCAGCAGCGCCGGTTCACTCGATAATTCACCCCTCCACTTT. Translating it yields CASSAGSLDNSPLHF.